These 15 T cell receptor beta chains came from one sample sequenced in a study of lymphopenia after photon versus proton radiotherapy. Profiling relied on immunoSEQ multiplex PCR, and the TCRdb table lists in-frame clones only, not all of them. The repertoire has approximately 66,000 clones, more than 75% of them found once; the top ten carry 2% to 3%. The source material was peripheral blood, sampled from a patient treated with photon-based radiotherapy. Every receptor here comes from a man aged 40-50 years with gastric cancer.

The V call is TRBV5-1, the J call TRBJ1-1; D is ambiguous. Trimming took 4 bases from V and 4 from J, leaving 20 bases between them. The CDR3 runs to 16 residues. Germline V CDR1 and CDR2: SGHRS, YFSETQ. The CDR3 nucleotides read TGCGCCAGCAGCGCCGACCCGGGGTCTCAGTCCACTGAAGCTTTCTTT. This gives the protein CASSADPGSQSTEAFF.

The chain links TRBV11-2 to TRBJ2-7; TRBD1 might be the D (6 bases). Between the trimmed V and J ends, which lost 4 bases and 1 base, there was a span of 17 bases. CDR3 length: 16 amino acids. CDR1 is SGHAT, CDR2 FQNNGV, per germline. The CDR3 is CASSSRWGTLSYEQYF. DNA for the CDR3: TGTGCCAGCAGCTCCCGTTGGGGGACACTTTCCTACGAGCAGTACTTC.

This clone is medium-sized within its sample. The chain employs TRBV27 and TRBJ2-3; D is perhaps TRBD2 (7 bases). With 5 bases removed from V and 6 bases from J, the gap between germline ends came to 18 bases. Looked up from germline, CDR1 is MNHEY and CDR2 is SMNVEV (reference sequence). This CDR3 contains 15 residues. CDR3 nucleotide sequence: TGTGCCAGCAGTGGAGGCGGGGGCCTCGGGGATACGCAGTATTTT. Translation: CASSGGGGLGDTQYF.

The rearrangement links TRBV19 to TRBJ2-7; maybe TRBD1 (6 bases). Deletions cut 6 bases from V and 4 bases from J, with 13 bases between. Looked up from germline, CDR1 is LNHDA and CDR2 is SQIVND (reference sequence). The length of the CDR3 is 13 residues. CDR3 in DNA: TGTGCCAGTAGCCCCGGGACACCATACGAGCAGTACTTC. Encoded protein: CASSPGTPYEQYF.

The rearrangement links TRBV30 to TRBJ2-5; weak D call: TRBD2 (6 bases). The DNA end is more similar to TRBJ2-7, so the J call may be wrong. This CDR3 spans 14 amino acids. Per the germline V gene, CDR1 is GTSNPN and CDR2 is SVGIG (reference sequence). The CDR3 DNA is TGTGCCTGGAGTGATCGGAGGGGCGGCTACGAGCAGTACTTC. Encoded protein: CAWSDRRGGYEQYF.

V usage is TRBV15 and J usage is TRBJ1-1; D unclear. This CDR3 region has 13 residues. Germline assignment: CDR1 LNHNV and CDR2 YYDKDF (reference sequence). V was shortened by 1 base and J by 11 bases, with 14 bases between the two germline ends. CDR3 loop: CATSRGSSSAAFF. For the CDR3, the DNA is TGTGCCACCAGCAGAGGTTCGTCGTCTGCGGCTTTCTTT.

The chain has TRBV4-1 and TRBJ1-3; D is unresolved. V was trimmed by 5 bases and J by 3 bases, leaving 8 bases between them. This CDR3 comprises 13 residues. The germline V gene encodes CDR1 MGHRA and CDR2 YSYEKL. The CDR3 is CASSRRVGNTIYF. The DNA for the CDR3 is TGCGCCAGCAGCAGGAGGGTTGGAAACACCATATATTTT.

The chain joins TRBV18 to TRBJ2-7; D is unclear. CDR1 and CDR2 from the germline V gene are KGHSH and LQKENI. V lost 2 bases and J 2 bases, leaving 7 bases between the germline ends. The CDR3 extends over 13 amino acids. CDR3 sequence reads: CASSPGNPYEQYF. The CDR3 DNA follows: TGTGCCAGCTCACCAGGGAACCCCTACGAGCAGTACTTC.

The chain uses TRBV5-4 and TRBJ2-3, with TRBD2 identical over 9 bases. Unmatched junction bases numbered 9, after V lost 2 bases and J lost 5 bases. This CDR3 is built from 16 residues. Per germline, CDR1 SGHNT and CDR2 YYREEE (reference sequence). The CDR3 sequence is CASSFKLAGLGDTQYF. CDR3 DNA sequence: TGTGCCAGCAGCTTTAAACTAGCGGGCCTCGGAGATACGCAGTATTTT.

This clone was detected only once. This specimen includes other DNA sequences encoding the same CDR3. CDR3 in amino acids: CASSPGTDNYGYTF. The CDR3 DNA reads as TGTGCCAGCTCACCAGGGACGGACAACTATGGCTACACCTTC. The rearrangement links TRBV18 to TRBJ1-2; tentative D call: TRBD1 (5 bases). V lost 2 bases and J 2 bases, leaving 9 bases between the germline ends. In germline, CDR1 is KGHSH, CDR2 LQKENI. There are 14 residues in the CDR3.

The chain links TRBV10-3 to TRBJ2-7; 7 positions match TRBD1. V was clipped by 4 bases and J by 0 bases; unmatched bases: 3. The CDR3 sequence is 14 residues long. Germline CDR1 is ENHRY and CDR2 is SYGVKD. The CDR3 is CAISGPGGSYEQYF. The CDR3 bases are TGTGCCATCAGTGGGCCAGGGGGCTCCTACGAGCAGTACTTC.

The chain carries TRBV6-5 and TRBJ1-4; 8 bases map to TRBD1. CDR1 is MNHEY, CDR2 SVGAGI, per germline. The CDR3 has 13 residues. The V gene end was trimmed by 10 bases and the J gene end by 8 bases; junction bases not matched to a gene: 9. This chain's CDR3 is CATRGQGGEKLFF. The CDR3 bases are TGTGCCACCCGAGGACAGGGTGGCGAAAAACTGTTTTTT.

The rearrangement joins TRBV30 to TRBJ1-3; D remains unclear. Between the trimmed V and J ends, which lost 2 bases and 4 bases, there was a span of 6 bases. Germline values: CDR1 GTSNPN, CDR2 SVGIG (reference sequence). The CDR3 spans 12 residues. The CDR3 protein is CAWSPQGNTIYF. CDR3 coding DNA: TGTGCCTGGAGTCCACAGGGAAACACCATATATTTT.

V is TRBV5-4 and J is TRBJ1-2; 7 positions match TRBD1. Germline V gene lookup returns CDR1 SGHNT and CDR2 YYREEE (reference sequence). CDR3 length equals 14 residues. V shed 4 bases and J 0 bases; nucleotides not matched to a gene: 3. The CDR3 loop is CASSPGQSNYGYTF. DNA of the CDR3: TGTGCCAGCAGCCCGGGACAGTCTAACTATGGCTACACCTTC. Supplemented by reference TRBV5-4 and TRBJ1-2, the full variable domain reads ETGVTQSPTHLIKTRGQQVTLRCSSQSGHNTVSWYQQALGQGPQFIFQYYREEENGRGNFPPRFSGLQFPNYSSELNVNALELDDSALYLCASSPGQSNYGYTFGSGTRLTVV.

This chain uses TRBV18 with TRBJ1-1, with D perhaps TRBD1 (5 bases). This CDR3 region has 15 residues. Trimming pared 3 bases from V and 3 bases from J, leaving 14 bases between. Germline V gene lookup returns CDR1 KGHSH and CDR2 LQKENI. CDR3 sequence: CASSPRGGDHTEAFF. Here the CDR3 DNA reads TGTGCCAGCTCACCTCGGGGCGGGGACCACACTGAAGCTTTCTTT.